A single TCR beta chain is shown here with its context. Its antigen is currently not known. No much larger clonotype is one base removed from it; base qualities were not supplied. The source of the sample is a study of OX40 agonist ivuxolimab in advanced cancers. As for the study more broadly: The costimulatory receptor OX40 (CD134) was targeted by ivuxolimab, a fully human IgG2 agonistic monoclonal antibody. Prior anti-PD-1, anti-PD-L1 or anti-CTLA-4 therapy was permitted, and approximately 40% of dose-escalation patients had received checkpoint inhibitors. The paper covers the monotherapy dose-escalation part of the phase I ivuxolimab trial, which included N of about 56 patients. Intravenous ivuxolimab was administered to patients every 2 weeks at six dose levels: 0.01, 0.1, 0.3, 1.5, 3 and 10 mg/kg. In the dose-escalation cohort, 82.7% of patients were male, and the mean age was about 55 years, with a range of about 23 to 90. Partial responses occurred in three dose-escalation patients: two with cutaneous melanoma and one with hepatocellular carcinoma. Peripheral TCRbeta sequencing aimed to test whether ivuxolimab altered TCR sequence diversity and caused clonal T-cell expansion. Of the approximately 50 dose-escalation patients, hepatocellular carcinoma was present in approximately 20, melanoma in about 15, renal cell carcinoma in 9 and head and neck cancer in 9. Here is what the overall study found, with its caveats: After ivuxolimab, expanded clones were on average more numerous among CD8+ T cells than among CD4+ T cells. At doses of 0.1 to 3.0 mg/kg, clonal expansion of both CD4+ and CD8+ blood T cells was observed from baseline to week 6. Which antigens the clonally expanded peripheral T cells were specific for was not determined. Low levels of normalized T-cell clonal expansion were also seen in some patients who did not respond. In the 0.1-3.0 mg/kg groups, partial responders were among the patients with the lowest normalized peripheral clonal expansion, particularly in CD8+ T cells.

Genomic DNA was extracted from sorted cells for sequencing of the TCRbeta CDR3 region. The immunoSEQ Assay was used for sequencing of TCRbeta CDR3 regions. TCRdb took over this immuneACCESS table, retaining in-frame rearrangements with V and J assigned. Such tables are incomplete; in checked studies, under half of the missing clones stem from an unresolved V gene, and the remainder is unexplained. This sample is represented by some 94,000 clones; roughly 90% of them were singletons. 3.4% of the sample comes from the top ten. The trial excluded patients who had a history of autoimmune disease or were on systemic immunosuppression. Peripheral blood for TCR sequencing was drawn from every dose cohort at baseline, at cycle 4 day 1 and at cycle 7 day 1. The samples were taken from a phase I, first-in-human, multicenter, open-label dose-escalation trial of ivuxolimab. Adults with locally advanced or metastatic head and neck squamous cell, hepatocellular, melanoma or renal cell carcinoma were enrolled in the trial. Before TCR sequencing, CD4+ T cells and CD8+ T cells from peripheral blood were sorted into separate populations.

The CDR3 contains 15 residues, cysteine and phenylalanine counted. The retained sequence is limited to the CDR3, 45 bases, with the frame set at the first base. CDR1 is given as LNHDA and CDR2 as SQIVND, both from the germline V gene (reference sequence). Germline trimming: 3 bases from V, 5 bases from J; junction bases outside gene matches: 9. The material sequenced was CD4+ or CD8+ T cells sorted from blood, taken in a trial of the OX40 agonist ivuxolimab. The V and J genes are TRBV19 and TRBJ2-7; 8 bases in the junction line up with TRBD1. This receptor was taken from an adult with an advanced solid tumor such as melanoma, head and neck, liver or kidney cancer. The nucleotide sequence is TGTGCCAGTAGTATCGCCCCGGACAGGGCGCACGAGCAGTACTTC. The encoded protein is CASSIAPDRAHEQYF.